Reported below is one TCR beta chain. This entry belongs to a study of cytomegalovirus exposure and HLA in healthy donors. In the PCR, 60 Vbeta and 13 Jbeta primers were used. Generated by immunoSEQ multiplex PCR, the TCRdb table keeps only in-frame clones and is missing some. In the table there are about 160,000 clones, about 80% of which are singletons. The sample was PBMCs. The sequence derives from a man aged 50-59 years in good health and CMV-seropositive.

CDR3: CASSLRSLRQGRDIQYF. For the CDR3, the DNA is TGTGCCAGCAGTTTACGTTCATTAAGGCAGGGGAGGGACATTCAGTACTTC. This chain links TRBV28 with TRBJ2-4, with TRBD2 as a possible D gene (7 bases). V dropped 2 bases and J dropped 8 bases, with 22 bases sitting between them. This CDR3 is built from 17 residues. Germline V gene lookup returns CDR1 MDHEN and CDR2 SYDVKM.